Listed here are 6 T cell receptor beta chains from one sample, sequenced in a study of shared clonotypes between healthy human individuals. Sequencing used immunoSEQ multiplex PCR; TCRdb keeps in-frame clones, though not all of them. In the table there are more than 150,000 clones, over 50% of which are singletons. The sample consisted of memory CD4+ T cells sorted from blood. The subset: CD45RA-negative fraction. The receptors shown here come from a young man in good health.

The J gene is TRBJ2-7, the V gene TRBV5-6; 8 nucleotides agree with TRBD1. Trimming took 4 bases from V and 1 from J; bases not matched to a gene: 10. This CDR3 region has 16 residues. Per germline, CDR1 SGHDT and CDR2 YYEEEE. The CDR3: CASSPWRDRRSYEQYF. In DNA form, the CDR3 reads TGTGCCAGCAGCCCTTGGAGGGACAGGCGATCCTACGAGCAGTACTTC.

The chain uses TRBV5-4 and TRBJ2-1, with 11 bases matching TRBD2. With 1 base clipped from V and 8 bases from J, the junction kept 5 bases outside the gene matches. CDR1 is SGHNT, CDR2 YYREEE, per germline (reference sequence). This CDR3 region has 15 residues. CDR3 amino acids: CASSLTSGSRDEQFF. For the CDR3, the DNA is TGTGCCAGCAGCTTGACTAGCGGGAGTAGGGATGAGCAGTTCTTC.

J is TRBJ2-7 and V is TRBV11-2, with D perhaps assigned TRBD1 or TRBD2 (5 bases each). This CDR3 spans 13 amino acids. Trimming stripped 5 bases from V and 1 base from J, with 9 bases between. CDR1 and CDR2 from the germline V gene are SGHAT and FQNNGV. CDR3 amino acids: CASSRDASYEQYF. Here the CDR3 DNA reads TGTGCCAGCAGCCGGGACGCATCCTACGAGCAGTACTTC.

This clone was counted between two and nine times. The CDR3 region is CASSDPDSYGYTF. In DNA, the CDR3 is TGTGCCAGCAGTGACCCGGACAGCTATGGCTACACCTTC. The chain employs TRBV6-4 and TRBJ1-2; possible D gene TRBD1, 6 bases. The CDR3 is 13 residues long. Trimming stripped 2 bases from V and 4 bases from J, with 8 bases between. Germline CDR1 MRHNA, CDR2 SNTAGT.

The V call is TRBV10-2, the J call TRBJ2-7; TRBD2 agrees at 10 bases. The CDR3 is made up of 17 amino acids. From germline, CDR1 is WSHSY and CDR2 SAAADI. Losses at the gene ends were 7 bases for V and 0 bases for J; bases not matched to a gene: 12. CDR3 bases: TGCGCCAGCAAGAGAGGACTAGCGGAGCCGAACTCCTACGAGCAGTACTTC. It codes for CASKRGLAEPNSYEQYF.

The chain uses TRBV27 and TRBJ2-3, with 11 bases aligning to TRBD2. The germline CDR1 and CDR2 sequences are MNHEY and SMNVEV (reference sequence). V lost 7 bases and J lost 5; bases outside the gene matches: 11. The CDR3 covers 16 residues. The CDR3 region is CASTGTSGGKRDTQYF. The CDR3 DNA sequence: TGTGCCAGCACGGGCACTAGCGGGGGAAAAAGAGATACGCAGTATTTT.